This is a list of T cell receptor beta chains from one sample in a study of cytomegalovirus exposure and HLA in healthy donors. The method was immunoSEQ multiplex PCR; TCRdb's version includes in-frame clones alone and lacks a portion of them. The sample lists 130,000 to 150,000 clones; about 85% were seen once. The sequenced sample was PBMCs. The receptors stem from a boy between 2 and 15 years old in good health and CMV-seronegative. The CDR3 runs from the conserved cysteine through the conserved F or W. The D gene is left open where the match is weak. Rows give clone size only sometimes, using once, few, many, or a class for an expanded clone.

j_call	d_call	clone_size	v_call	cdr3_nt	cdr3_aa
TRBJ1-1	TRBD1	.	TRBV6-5	TGTGCCAGCAGGGTAGGGGGCTCGTTCGACACTGAAGCTTTCTTT	CASRVGGSFDTEAFF
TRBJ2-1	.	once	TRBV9	TGTGCCAGCAGCGTAGAGCCTAGCAGGAATGAGCAGTTCTTC	CASSVEPSRNEQFF
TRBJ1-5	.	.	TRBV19	TGTGCCAGTCGACAGGATAGCAATCAGCCCCAGCATTTT	CASRQDSNQPQHF
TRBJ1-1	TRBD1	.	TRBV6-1	TGTGCCACCAAGGGACAGTTTCGCGCTGAAGCTTTCTTT	CATKGQFRAEAFF
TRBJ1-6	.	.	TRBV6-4	TGTGCCAGCAGTGAAGACAGGTTCAACAATTCACCCCTCCACTTT	CASSEDRFNNSPLHF
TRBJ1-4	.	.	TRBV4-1	TGCGCCAGCAGCCAAGATCCCCGGGAGGGGAATGAAAAACTGTTTTTT	CASSQDPREGNEKLFF
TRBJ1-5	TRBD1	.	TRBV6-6	TGTGCCAGCAGTTACGACAGGGGGGGATTTCAGCCCCAGCATTTT	CASSYDRGGFQPQHF
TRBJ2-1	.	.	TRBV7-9	TGTGCCAGCAGCTTCCAGGGCTACAATGAGCGGTTCTTC	CASSFQGYNERFF
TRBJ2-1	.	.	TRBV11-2	TGTGCCAGCAGCTTCTTAACTCAGGGCAATGAGCAGTTCTTC	CASSFLTQGNEQFF
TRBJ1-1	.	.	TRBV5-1	TGCGCCAGCAGCTTGGTGGGACACCCGAACACTGAAGCTTTCTTT	CASSLVGHPNTEAFF
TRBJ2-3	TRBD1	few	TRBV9	TGTGCCAGCAGCGCAGGACAGGGGGCGCGGGTCACAGATACGCAGTATTTT	CASSAGQGARVTDTQYF
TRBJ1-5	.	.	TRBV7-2	TGTGCCAGCAGCTTAGTATCTTCCAGGCTTGGCAATCAGCCCCAGCATTTT	CASSLVSSRLGNQPQHF
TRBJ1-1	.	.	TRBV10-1	TGCGCCAGCAGTGAGGGTCAGCCCAACGGGGACACTGAAGCTTTCTTT	CASSEGQPNGDTEAFF
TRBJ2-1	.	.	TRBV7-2	TGTGCCAGCAGCTTGGTACCGAGCTCCTACAATGAGCAGTTCTTC	CASSLVPSSYNEQFF
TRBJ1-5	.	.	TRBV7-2	TGTGCCAGCAGCTTATTCTCCCAACCCCGGGACATCAAGAATCAGCCCCAGCATTTT	CASSLFSQPRDIKNQPQHF